This T cell receptor beta chain was sequenced for a study of T cells in Graves' hyperthyroidism and ophthalmopathy. Participants, patients aged 18 to 65, had newly diagnosed hyperthyroidism with a duration under 2 months. In this sample, this clonotype turned up many times. Amplification targeted TCR beta CDR3 regions from RNA transcripts. During a first-round RT-PCR of the TCR CDR3, the HTBI primer set was used. TCRdb re-called the multiplex PCR reads through MiXCR, storing one row per CDR3 protein. The data contain about 210,000 distinct CDR3 sequences, about a sixth of them singletons. The source material was blood. The TCR was taken from a middle-aged man with Graves' hyperthyroidism.

CDR3: CASSPKVSGANVLTF. The CDR3 DNA sequence: TGTGCCAGCAGTCCAAAGGTTTCTGGGGCCAACGTCCTGACTTTC. This chain uses TRBV6-1 with TRBJ2-6, with D uncertain. The germline gives CDR1 MNHNS, CDR2 SASEGT. The CDR3 consists of 15 residues. V gave up 5 bases and J gave up 1 base, with 9 bases separating them.